These 7 T cell receptor beta chains originate from one sample sequenced in a study of CD8+ T cells in alopecia areata. It was with CD4, CD8alpha, NKG2D, NKG2ACE and other markers that pooled cutaneous lymph node cells were sorted. Extracted RNA was reverse transcribed into cDNA, the sequencing template. Repertoires were generated with immunoSEQ multiplex PCR, while TCRdb's copy carries only in-frame clones and drops some. The repertoire consists of approximately 300,000 clones, none detected only once. The source material was CD4+ T cells sorted from a lymph node. The receptors were gathered from a C3H/HeJ mouse with alopecia areata. The strain's MHC type: H2-k.

This clone was recorded a few times. Germline and genes: mouse. Sequencing ends 4 residues short of the CDR3 end; the germline J gene provides the rest. The chain combines TRBV13-2 with TRBJ1-2; 8 bases fit TRBD1. Unmatched junction bases numbered 4, after V lost 2 bases and J lost 4 bases. Germline CDR1 and CDR2: NNHNN and SYGAGS (reference sequence). CDR3 size: 14 residues. CDR3 loop: CASGDVRGPSDYTF. Incomplete CDR3 DNA: TGTGCCAGCGGTGACGTCAGGGGGCCCTCC.

This clone has only a few counts. These gene names are mouse names. The same CDR3 arises from other DNA sequences in this sample as well. This CDR3 reads CASSGLGYAEQFF. The part of the CDR3 DNA that was read is TGTGCCAGCAGCGGACTGGGGTATGCT. The chain employs TRBV13-1 and TRBJ2-1; TRBD2 matches 9 bases. The read ends 4 residues before the CDR3 terminus; that terminus is restored from the germline J gene. After removal of 5 bases from V and 4 bases from J, the junction contained 1 base not matched to a gene. In germline, CDR1 is NSHNY, CDR2 SYGAGN. There are 13 residues in the CDR3.

On this clone itself: Gene names denote mouse genes. The read ends 4 residues early relative to the CDR3; the germline J gene fills the gap. This sequence joins TRBV13-3 and TRBJ1-1, with D possibly TRBD1 on 5 matching bases. With 0 bases removed from V and 3 bases from J, the gap between germline ends came to 12 bases. Germline V lookup: CDR1 NNHDY, CDR2 SYVADS. The CDR3 consists of 15 residues. CDR3 amino acids: CASSDAQWGDTEVFF. The CDR3 DNA, read in part, is TGTGCCAGCAGTGATGCACAGTGGGGGGACACA.

About this clone itself: Gene names are the mouse ones. This specimen includes other DNA sequences encoding the same CDR3. CDR3 sequence: CASSPGLGGLQDTQYF. The sequenced CDR3 bases are TGTGCCAGCAGTCCGGGACTGGGGGGCCTCCAAGAC. This chain links TRBV13-1 with TRBJ2-5, with 12 bases that match TRBD2. The read terminates 4 residues before the CDR3 end, so the remaining end is supplied by the germline J gene. The germline CDR1 and CDR2 sequences are NSHNY and SYGAGN. There are 16 residues in the CDR3. V lost 4 bases, J lost 2 bases, and 5 bases stayed unmatched.

About this clone: Gene names are the mouse ones. The read comes to an end 4 residues before the CDR3 does, leaving the germline J gene to fill in the end. This rearrangement joins TRBV13-3 to TRBJ2-1; 10 bases align to TRBD2. The CDR3 is 15 residues long. The V gene's germline CDR1 is NNHDY and CDR2 SYVADS. V trimming: 5 bases; J trimming: 3 bases; junction bases outside the gene matches: 5. Partial CDR3 DNA: TGTGCCAGCAGAGACTGGGGGGCGTTCTATGCT. It is translated as CASRDWGAFYA. From start to end, the CDR3 is CASRDWGAFYAEQFF.

In regard to this clone: Genes and germline are mouse. The read stops 4 residues short of the end of the CDR3; the missing end is completed from the germline J gene. Additional DNA sequences in this sample encode the identical CDR3. The chain combines TRBV19 with TRBJ2-7; 7 positions agree with TRBD1. J gave up 0 bases and V 7 bases, and 4 bases lay outside the gene matches. Germline lookup yields CDR1 FNHDT and CDR2 SITEND (reference sequence). The CDR3 is 13 residues long. The part of the CDR3 DNA that was read is TGTGCCAGCTCGACAGGGAGCTCCTAT. Residues: CASSTGSSY. The full CDR3 protein is CASSTGSSYEQYF.

Comments on this clone: Gene and germline names: mouse. The read ends 4 residues before the CDR3 terminus; that terminus is restored from the germline J gene. The chain combines TRBV13-1 with TRBJ2-5; 7 bases map to TRBD2. Germline CDR1 NSHNY, CDR2 SYGAGN. V trimming: 0 bases; J trimming: 1 base; junction bases outside the gene matches: 5. There are 16 residues in the CDR3. The CDR3 sequence is CASSDGLGDHQDTQYF. Partial CDR3 DNA: TGTGCCAGCAGTGATGGGCTGGGGGACCACCAAGAC.